These T cell receptor beta chains were read from a single sample in a study of cytomegalovirus exposure and HLA in healthy donors. The data were produced by immunoSEQ multiplex PCR, yet TCRdb's version contains in-frame clones alone and is incomplete. The sample includes some 130,000 clones, around 77% of them seen just once. The sample was PBMCs. The receptor source for this set is a male donor in good health and CMV-seropositive. CDR3s include the opening cysteine and the closing phenylalanine or tryptophan. Fields, in order: D gene, clone size, V gene, J gene, CDR3 protein, CDR3 DNA. The D gene is left open where the match is weak. Not all rows give a size; the values are once, few, many and, for expanded clones, a class.

>TRBD1|-|TRBV4-2|TRBJ1-5
CASSQVLQGAEQPQHF
TGTGCCAGCAGCCAAGTTTTACAGGGGGCCGAGCAGCCCCAGCATTTT
>TRBD1|-|TRBV28|TRBJ1-2
CASSPTGRYGYTF
TGTGCCAGCAGCCCGACAGGGAGATATGGCTACACCTTC
>TRBD2|once|TRBV10-3|TRBJ2-5
CAIRLAGEETQYF
TGTGCCATCCGACTAGCGGGAGAGGAGACCCAGTACTTC
>TRBD2|-|TRBV7-2|TRBJ2-7
CASSYVAGASWNEQYF
TGTGCCAGCAGTTATGTAGCGGGAGCTTCATGGAACGAGCAGTACTTC
>TRBD2|-|TRBV11-2|TRBJ2-1
CASSLEGTSGRAGTFF
TGTGCCAGCAGCTTAGAAGGGACTAGCGGGAGGGCAGGGACGTTCTTC
>-|-|TRBV29-1|TRBJ2-7
CSVQAASYEQYF
TGCAGCGTCCAAGCGGCTTCCTACGAGCAGTACTTC
>-|-|TRBV5-1|TRBJ2-1
CASSHYLSSGDFNEQFF
TGCGCCAGCAGCCACTATCTTTCCAGCGGTGATTTCAATGAGCAGTTCTTC
>TRBD2|-|TRBV7-6|TRBJ2-3
CASSLGVAGGPRSDTQYF
TGTGCCAGCAGCTTAGGAGTAGCGGGGGGGCCCCGGTCGGATACGCAGTATTTT
>TRBD1|-|TRBV30|TRBJ2-5
CASTPRTGPQETQYF
TGTGCCTCGACGCCGCGGACAGGGCCCCAAGAGACCCAGTACTTC
>-|-|TRBV7-9|TRBJ2-7
CASTARGHSYEQYF
TGTGCCAGCACGGCACGCGGCCACTCCTACGAGCAGTACTTC
>-|-|TRBV5-6|TRBJ1-3
CASSLQGSGNTIYF
TGTGCCAGCAGCTTGCAGGGTTCTGGAAACACCATATATTTT
>-|once|TRBV28|TRBJ1-5
CASIGTRDQPQHF
TGTGCCAGCATTGGGACAAGGGATCAGCCCCAGCATTTT
>TRBD2|-|TRBV27|TRBJ2-7
CASSLGGLAGSEQYF
TGTGCCAGCAGTTTAGGGGGACTAGCGGGAAGTGAGCAGTACTTC
>TRBD1|once|TRBV10-3|TRBJ1-3
CAAGGQGNSGNTIYF
TGTGCCGCCGGGGGACAGGGAAATTCTGGAAACACCATATATTTT
>TRBD1|-|TRBV28|TRBJ1-2
CASSPWTGMGYGYTF
TGTGCCAGCAGCCCTTGGACAGGGATGGGCTATGGCTACACCTTC
>TRBD1|-|TRBV5-6|TRBJ1-4
CASSFTGARDEKLFF
TGTGCCAGCAGTTTCACAGGGGCCCGGGATGAAAAACTGTTTTTT
>-|-|TRBV28|TRBJ1-5
CASSLGGWARGDQPQHF
TGTGCCAGCAGTTTAGGGGGATGGGCACGGGGGGACCAGCCCCAGCATTTT
>-|-|TRBV18|TRBJ2-5
CASSPNYQETQYF
TGTGCCAGCTCACCCAACTACCAAGAGACCCAGTACTTC
>-|-|TRBV2|TRBJ2-5
CASRKAPGTQGETQYF
TGTGCCAGCAGAAAAGCGCCTGGGACTCAGGGAGAGACCCAGTACTTC
>TRBD2|-|TRBV7-2|TRBJ2-3
CASSSYGGSTDTQYF
TGTGCCAGCAGCTCCTACGGGGGGAGCACAGATACGCAGTATTTT
>TRBD2|-|TRBV6-1|TRBJ2-1
CASTSRGSRDEQFF
TGTGCCAGCACCTCCCGCGGGAGCAGGGATGAGCAGTTCTTC
>TRBD2|-|TRBV5-1|TRBJ2-1
CASSLNSGGHYNEQFF
TGCGCCAGCAGTCTAAATAGCGGGGGCCACTACAATGAGCAGTTCTTC
>-|-|TRBV5-4|TRBJ2-5
CASSLGLRAGEETQYF
TGTGCCAGCAGCTTGGGCTTGCGGGCAGGGGAAGAGACCCAGTACTTC
>TRBD2|-|TRBV6-5|TRBJ2-7
CASSLAEPVPYEQYF
TGTGCCAGCAGTCTAGCGGAACCGGTACCCTACGAGCAGTACTTC
>-|-|TRBV18|TRBJ1-6
CASSPRLAGRDNSPLHF
TGTGCCAGCTCACCGAGACTAGCGGGACGGGATAATTCACCCCTCCACTTT
>-|-|TRBV5-5|TRBJ1-2
CASNWMGGSANYGYTF
TGTGCCAGCAACTGGATGGGAGGTTCAGCTAACTATGGCTACACCTTC
>TRBD2|-|TRBV9|TRBJ2-5
CASSVHPLAGGEETQYF
TGTGCCAGCAGCGTACATCCCTTGGCGGGAGGGGAAGAGACCCAGTACTTC
>TRBD2|-|TRBV10-3|TRBJ2-3
CASSSGRSGDTQYF
TGTGCCAGTTCTAGCGGGAGATCCGGAGATACGCAGTATTTT
>-|-|TRBV5-1|TRBJ2-1
CASSLVGGNNEQFF
TGCGCCAGCAGCTTGGTTGGCGGAAACAATGAGCAGTTCTTC
>-|-|TRBV28|TRBJ1-5
CASSLWGQGADQPQHF
TGTGCCAGCAGTTTATGGGGGCAGGGCGCGGATCAGCCCCAGCATTTT
>TRBD1|once|TRBV7-2|TRBJ1-1
CASSQTGAHHTEAFF
TGTGCCAGCAGCCAGACAGGGGCTCATCACACTGAAGCTTTCTTT
>TRBD1|once|TRBV5-5|TRBJ2-7
CASSPQGPRSYEQYF
TGTGCCAGCAGCCCACAGGGGCCGCGCTCCTACGAGCAGTACTTC
>TRBD1|-|TRBV7-2|TRBJ2-7
CASSPRQGTYEQYF
TGTGCCAGCAGCCCGCGACAGGGGACCTACGAGCAGTACTTC
>-|-|TRBV29-1|TRBJ2-7
CSVDRETDTSYEQYF
TGCAGCGTTGATCGGGAGACGGATACCTCCTACGAGCAGTACTTC
>-|-|TRBV28|TRBJ2-2
CASSFGGAGTGELFF
TGTGCCAGCAGTTTCGGGGGAGCCGGCACCGGGGAGCTGTTTTTT
>TRBD2|once|TRBV27|TRBJ2-5
CASSLSSGSGGTQYF
TGTGCCAGCAGTTTATCGTCCGGGTCGGGGGGGACCCAGTACTTC
>-|-|TRBV28|TRBJ1-2
CASRPTGVYGYTF
TGTGCCAGCAGACCAACAGGAGTCTATGGCTACACCTTC
>TRBD2|few|TRBV15|TRBJ2-1
CATSSRPPLAGIYNEQFF
TGTGCCACCAGCAGCCGCCCCCCGCTAGCGGGAATCTACAATGAGCAGTTCTTC
>-|-|TRBV19|TRBJ1-5
CASIGGYPSNQPQHF
TGTGCCAGTATCGGGGGTTATCCTAGCAATCAGCCCCAGCATTTT
>TRBD2|-|TRBV13|TRBJ2-7
CASSPGLAPTIYEQYF
TGTGCCAGCAGCCCCGGACTAGCTCCTACGATCTACGAGCAGTACTTC
>TRBD2|-|TRBV12-5|TRBJ2-3
CASMSSGIDTQYF
TGTGCTAGTATGTCAAGCGGGATAGATACGCAGTATTTT
>-|-|TRBV6-1|TRBJ2-2
CASTMLGAGTGELFF
TGTGCCAGCACCATGCTTGGGGCGGGGACCGGGGAGCTGTTTTTT
>TRBD2|-|TRBV5-4|TRBJ2-3
CASSVGTRVDTQYF
TGTGCCAGCAGCGTAGGGACTAGGGTAGATACGCAGTATTTT
>TRBD1|-|TRBV28|TRBJ1-2
CASRRQGNYGYTF
TGTGCCAGCAGACGACAGGGCAACTATGGCTACACCTTC
>TRBD1|-|TRBV28|TRBJ1-2
CASSLPDRVSSGYTF
TGTGCCAGCAGTTTACCTGACAGGGTAAGCTCTGGCTACACCTTC
>-|few|TRBV25-1|TRBJ1-4
CASDDGTWLF
TGTGCCAGCGATGACGGGACATGGCTTTTT
>-|-|TRBV6-4|TRBJ1-5
CASSDLRGFDQPQHF
TGTGCCAGCAGTGACTTGAGGGGGTTTGATCAGCCCCAGCATTTT
>TRBD1|-|TRBV6-6|TRBJ1-2
CASSYFGGQGAYGYTF
TGTGCCAGCAGTTACTTCGGGGGACAGGGGGCGTATGGCTACACCTTC
>-|-|TRBV28|TRBJ2-3
CASSHGPTQYF
TGTGCCAGCAGCCACGGTCCTACGCAGTATTTT
>-|-|TRBV28|TRBJ2-3
CASSTPRDLADTQYF
TGTGCCAGCAGCACTCCCCGGGACTTGGCAGATACGCAGTATTTT
>TRBD2|-|TRBV6-1|TRBJ2-1
CASNFAGGRNEQFF
TGTGCCAGCAATTTTGCGGGGGGTCGTAATGAGCAGTTCTTC
>-|-|TRBV9|TRBJ2-2
CASRRRGGDTGELFF
TGTGCCAGCAGAAGGAGGGGGGGTGACACCGGGGAGCTGTTTTTT
>TRBD1|once|TRBV5-6|TRBJ2-5
CASSLKGGADRETQYF
TGTGCCAGCAGCTTGAAAGGGGGCGCAGATCGGGAGACCCAGTACTTC
>-|-|TRBV5-1|TRBJ2-5
CASSLVAGLQETQYF
TGCGCCAGCAGCTTGGTTGCAGGTCTCCAAGAGACCCAGTACTTC
>TRBD2|-|TRBV2|TRBJ2-4
CASSDPGGSKNSQYF
TGTGCCAGCAGTGACCCGGGGGGGTCCAAAAACAGTCAGTACTTC
>-|-|TRBV5-1|TRBJ1-1
CASSSGPGTEAFF
TGCGCCAGTAGCTCGGGCCCGGGGACTGAAGCTTTCTTT
>-|-|TRBV30|TRBJ1-1
CAWSGTRGAFF
TGTGCCTGGAGTGGGACGCGGGGAGCTTTCTTT
>-|few|TRBV6-4|TRBJ1-2
CASSPGTNYGYTF
TGTGCCAGCAGTCCCGGGACTAACTATGGCTACACCTTC
>TRBD2|few|TRBV5-1|TRBJ2-5
CASSARLAETQYF
TGCGCCAGCAGCGCCCGACTAGCGGAGACCCAGTACTTC